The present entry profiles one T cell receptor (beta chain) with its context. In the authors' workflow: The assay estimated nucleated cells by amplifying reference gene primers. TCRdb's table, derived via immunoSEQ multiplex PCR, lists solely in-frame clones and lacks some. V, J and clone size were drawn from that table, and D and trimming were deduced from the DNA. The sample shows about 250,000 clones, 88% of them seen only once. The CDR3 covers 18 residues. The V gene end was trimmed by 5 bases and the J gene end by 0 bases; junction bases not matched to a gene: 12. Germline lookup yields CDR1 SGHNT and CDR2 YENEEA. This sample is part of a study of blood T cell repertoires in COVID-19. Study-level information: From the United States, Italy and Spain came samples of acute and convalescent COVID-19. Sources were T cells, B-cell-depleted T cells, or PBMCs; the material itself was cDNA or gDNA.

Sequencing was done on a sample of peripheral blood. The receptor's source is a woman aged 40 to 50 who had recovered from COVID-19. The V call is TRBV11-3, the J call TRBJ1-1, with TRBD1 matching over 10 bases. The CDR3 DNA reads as TGTGCCAGCAGCACACCCGGGACAGGGGTAATCATGAACACTGAAGCTTTCTTT. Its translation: CASSTPGTGVIMNTEAFF.